The sequence of this TCR beta chain was determined in a study of molecular identifiers for immune sequencing clone quantification. V dropped 5 bases and J dropped 13 bases, with 9 bases sitting between them. Germline V gene lookup returns CDR1 SQVTM and CDR2 ANQGSEA. CDR3 length equals 9 residues. Overall study findings and caveats: One million naive cells reportedly did not prevent detection of spiked Jurkat TCR RNA from one cell.

As previously described, bulk TCR libraries were made using listed TCR primers. TCRdb called the PCR reads again in MiXCR, with one record for every CDR3 protein. The sample gives around 470,000 distinct CDR3 sequences, about 25% of which show up once; 0.7% to 0.9% is in the top ten. In the sort, naive CD8 T cells were defined as CD8+CD4-CCR7+CD45RA+. Remarks on this clonotype: Its specificity is unknown. A much larger clone lies a single base off, so this may be a read error.

The V gene is TRBV29-1, the J gene TRBJ1-5; D is unclear. The TCR was taken from a human donor in good health. Some libraries in this study had Jurkat cell RNA spiked in. The material sequenced was naive CD8+ T cells from blood, with Jurkat cell RNA spiked in. Subset of the sample: FACS-sorted CD8+CD4-CCR7+CD45RA+ naive T cells. CDR3 sequence: CSVCRQQHF. Here the CDR3 DNA reads TGCAGCGTTTGTCGTCAACAGCATTTT.